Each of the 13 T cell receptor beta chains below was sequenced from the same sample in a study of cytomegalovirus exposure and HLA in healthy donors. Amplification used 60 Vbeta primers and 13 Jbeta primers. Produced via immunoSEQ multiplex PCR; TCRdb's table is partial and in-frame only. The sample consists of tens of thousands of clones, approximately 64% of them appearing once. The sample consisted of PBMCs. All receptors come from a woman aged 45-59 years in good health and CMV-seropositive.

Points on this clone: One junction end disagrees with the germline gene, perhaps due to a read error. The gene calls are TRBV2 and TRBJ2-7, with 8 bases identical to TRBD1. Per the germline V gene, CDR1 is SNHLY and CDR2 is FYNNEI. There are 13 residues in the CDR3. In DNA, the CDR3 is TGCGCCAGCAGTCCGGCGGACAGGGTCGAGCAGTACTTC. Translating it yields CASSPADRVEQYF. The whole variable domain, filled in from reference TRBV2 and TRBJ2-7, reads EPEVTQTPSHQVTQMGQEVILRCVPISNHLYFYWYRQILGQKVEFLVSFYNNEISEKSEIFDDQFSVERPDGSNFTLKIRSTKLEDSAMYFCASSPADRVEQYFGPGTRLTVT.

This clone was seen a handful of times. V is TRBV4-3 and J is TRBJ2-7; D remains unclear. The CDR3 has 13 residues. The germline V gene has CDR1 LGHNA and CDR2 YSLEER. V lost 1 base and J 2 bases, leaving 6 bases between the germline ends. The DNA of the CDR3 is TGCGCCAGCAGCCAAGCAGTTGCCTACGAGCAGTACTTC. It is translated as CASSQAVAYEQYF.

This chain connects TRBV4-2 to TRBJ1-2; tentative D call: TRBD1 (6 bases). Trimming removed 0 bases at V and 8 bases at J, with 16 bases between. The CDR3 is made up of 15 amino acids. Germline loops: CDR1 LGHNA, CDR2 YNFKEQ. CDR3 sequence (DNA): TGTGCCAGCAGCCAAGATCGGGGGGGGGCGACGGGCTACACCTTC. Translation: CASSQDRGGATGYTF.

In nucleotides, the CDR3 is TGTGCCAGCAGCCGGGGGGGACAGAAGAACACTGAAGCTTTCTTT. Translated, it gives CASSRGGQKNTEAFF. This sequence joins TRBV7-9 and TRBJ1-1, with 7 bases identical to TRBD1. Germline V gene lookup returns CDR1 SEHNR and CDR2 FQNEAQ (reference sequence). The CDR3 loop spans 15 amino acids. V lost 5 bases and J lost 1; bases outside the gene matches: 7.

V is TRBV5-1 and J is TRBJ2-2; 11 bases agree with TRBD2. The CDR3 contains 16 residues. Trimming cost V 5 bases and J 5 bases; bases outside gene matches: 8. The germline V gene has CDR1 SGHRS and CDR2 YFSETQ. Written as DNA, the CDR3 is TGCGCCAGCAGTCGTAGCGGGGGGGCCGGAACCGGGGAGCTGTTTTTT. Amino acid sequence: CASSRSGGAGTGELFF.

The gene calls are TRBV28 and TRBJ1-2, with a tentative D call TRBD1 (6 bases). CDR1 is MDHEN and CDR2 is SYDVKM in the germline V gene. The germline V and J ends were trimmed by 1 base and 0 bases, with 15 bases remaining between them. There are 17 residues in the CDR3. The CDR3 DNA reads TGTGCCAGCAGTTTATATACAGGGCAACTAACTAACTATGGCTACACCTTC. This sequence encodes CASSLYTGQLTNYGYTF.

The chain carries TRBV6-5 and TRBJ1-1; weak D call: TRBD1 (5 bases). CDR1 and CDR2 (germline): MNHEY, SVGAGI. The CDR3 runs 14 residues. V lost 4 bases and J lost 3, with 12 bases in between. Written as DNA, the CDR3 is TGTGCCAGCAGTTTCAGGGAGGGAGACACTGAAGCTTTCTTT. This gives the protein CASSFREGDTEAFF.

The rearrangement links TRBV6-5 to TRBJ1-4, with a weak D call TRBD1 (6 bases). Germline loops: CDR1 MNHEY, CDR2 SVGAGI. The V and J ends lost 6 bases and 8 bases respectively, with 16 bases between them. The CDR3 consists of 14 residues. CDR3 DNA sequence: TGTGCCAGCAGCCCGGGTATCCAGGGGGAAAAACTGTTTTTT. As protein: CASSPGIQGEKLFF.

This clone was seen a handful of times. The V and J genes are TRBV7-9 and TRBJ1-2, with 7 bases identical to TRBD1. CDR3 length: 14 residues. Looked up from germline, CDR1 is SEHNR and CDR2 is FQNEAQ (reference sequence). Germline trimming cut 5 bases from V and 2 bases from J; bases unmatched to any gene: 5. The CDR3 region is CASSPQQGNYGYTF. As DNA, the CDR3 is TGTGCCAGCAGCCCGCAACAGGGGAACTATGGCTACACCTTC.

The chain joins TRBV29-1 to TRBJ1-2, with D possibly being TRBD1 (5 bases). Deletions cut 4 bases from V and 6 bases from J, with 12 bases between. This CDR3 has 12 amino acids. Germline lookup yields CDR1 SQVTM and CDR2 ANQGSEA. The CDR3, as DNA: TGCAGCGTTGGAAGGAGACAGAATGGCTACACCTTC. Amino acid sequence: CSVGRRQNGYTF.

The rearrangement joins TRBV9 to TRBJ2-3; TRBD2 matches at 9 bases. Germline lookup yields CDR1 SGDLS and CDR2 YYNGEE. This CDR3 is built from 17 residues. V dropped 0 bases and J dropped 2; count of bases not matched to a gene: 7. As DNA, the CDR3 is TGTGCCAGCAGCGTAGAAGGCGGGGGGGCCCCCACAGATACGCAGTATTTT. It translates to CASSVEGGGAPTDTQYF.

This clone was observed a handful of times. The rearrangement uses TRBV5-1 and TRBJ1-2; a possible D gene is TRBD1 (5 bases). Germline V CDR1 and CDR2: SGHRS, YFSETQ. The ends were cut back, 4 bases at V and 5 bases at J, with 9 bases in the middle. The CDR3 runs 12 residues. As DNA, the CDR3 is TGCGCCAGCAGCGGGGCAGGGTATGGCTACACCTTC. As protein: CASSGAGYGYTF.

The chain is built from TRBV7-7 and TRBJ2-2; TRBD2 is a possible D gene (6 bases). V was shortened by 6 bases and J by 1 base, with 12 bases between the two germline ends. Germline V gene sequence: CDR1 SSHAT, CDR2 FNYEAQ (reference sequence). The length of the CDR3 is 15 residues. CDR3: CASRIPGENTGELFF. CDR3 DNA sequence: TGTGCCAGCAGAATCCCGGGGGAGAACACCGGGGAGCTGTTTTTT.